One and the same sample provided the 10 T cell receptor beta chains below, sequenced in a study of cytomegalovirus exposure and HLA in healthy donors. PCR employed 60 Vbeta and 13 Jbeta primers. Assay used: immunoSEQ multiplex PCR; TCRdb lists only in-frame clones, some missing. Among almost 85,000 clones listed, roughly 78% were seen once. Sequenced material: PBMCs. Receptor source: a male donor in good health and CMV-seropositive.

The CDR3 reads CASSIVGHNTGELFF. In DNA, the CDR3 is TGTGCCAGTAGTATAGTTGGACACAACACCGGGGAGCTGTTTTTT. The chain joins TRBV19 to TRBJ2-2, with D possibly matching TRBD1 (5 bases). V was clipped by 1 base and J by 2 bases, with 8 bases between them. This CDR3 has 15 amino acids. Germline CDR1 is LNHDA and CDR2 is SQIVND (reference sequence).

J is TRBJ2-3 and V is TRBV7-3; 9 positions agree with TRBD2. The CDR3 is 15 amino acids. V gave up 9 bases and J gave up 3 bases; unmatched junction bases: 10. Per the germline V gene, CDR1 is SGHTA and CDR2 is FQGTGA. CDR3 coding DNA: TGTGCCAGTTCCAAACTAGCGGGTAGAACAGATACGCAGTATTTT. Translating gives CASSKLAGRTDTQYF.

The CDR3 DNA follows: TGTGCCAGCACCCAAAACTACGAGCAGTACTTC. Its translation: CASTQNYEQYF. The chain carries TRBV28 and TRBJ2-7; no reliable D call. Trimming pared 7 bases from V and 3 bases from J, leaving 7 bases between. In germline, CDR1 is MDHEN, CDR2 SYDVKM. This CDR3 has 11 amino acids.

V usage is TRBV27 and J usage is TRBJ2-1; 9 bases map to TRBD2. CDR1 and CDR2 (germline): MNHEY, SMNVEV (reference sequence). The CDR3 sequence is 17 residues long. The junction had 14 bases not matched to a gene; V was cut back by 5 bases and J by 6 bases. The CDR3 reads CASSTRVAGVGVNEQFF. The DNA for the CDR3 is TGTGCCAGCAGTACCAGGGTAGCGGGAGTCGGGGTCAATGAGCAGTTCTTC.

This chain uses TRBV5-5 with TRBJ2-7; 8 positions match TRBD2. There are 14 residues in the CDR3. V dropped 5 bases and J dropped 4; count of bases not matched to a gene: 8. Germline V gene sequence: CDR1 SGHKS, CDR2 YYEKEE (reference sequence). CDR3 in DNA: TGTGCCAGCAGTTTCACCGGGACTAGTTACGAGCAGTACTTC. Translated: CASSFTGTSYEQYF.

This chain joins TRBV10-1 and TRBJ2-7; 9 bases are a match to TRBD2. CDR1 is WNHNN and CDR2 is SYGVQD in the germline V gene (reference sequence). This CDR3 comprises 12 residues. The CDR3 region is CATGTSPYEQYF. CDR3 nucleotides: TGCGCTACCGGGACTAGCCCCTACGAGCAGTACTTC.

The rearrangement uses TRBV30 and TRBJ1-2; D uncertain. CDR1 GTSNPN and CDR2 SVGIG come from the germline V gene (reference sequence). The CDR3 has 12 residues. Trimming stripped 0 bases from V and 4 bases from J, with 6 bases between. For the CDR3, the DNA is TGTGCCTGGAGTGTTCGGTTCTATGGCTACACCTTC. This encodes CAWSVRFYGYTF. The full variable domain, completed using reference TRBV30 and TRBJ1-2, is SQTIHQWPATLVQPVGSPLSLECTVEGTSNPNLYWYRQAAGRGLQLLFYSVGIGQISSEVPQNLSASRPQDRQFILSSKKLLLSDSGFYLCAWSVRFYGYTFGSGTRLTVV.

The chain joins TRBV25-1 to TRBJ1-5; 7 nucleotides match TRBD1. The V gene's germline CDR1 is MGHDK and CDR2 SYGVNS. V shed 6 bases and J 3 bases; nucleotides not matched to a gene: 5. The CDR3 contains 14 residues. In DNA form, the CDR3 reads TGTGCCAGCAGGGCACAGGGGTTCAATCAGCCCCAGCATTTT. Translating gives CASRAQGFNQPQHF. Variable domain in full (rest from reference TRBV25-1 and TRBJ1-5): EADIYQTPRYLVIGTGKKITLECSQTMGHDKMYWYQQDPGMELHLIHYSYGVNSTEKGDLSSESTVSRIRTEHFPLTLESARPSHTSQYLCASRAQGFNQPQHFGDGTRLSIL.

This clone was observed many times. DNA of the CDR3: TGTGCCACCAGCAGAGCCCTAGACAGGGCCGAGCAGTACTTC. It specifies CATSRALDRAEQYF. The chain combines TRBV15 with TRBJ2-7, with TRBD1 matching 7 bases. Germline values: CDR1 LNHNV, CDR2 YYDKDF (reference sequence). J lost 6 bases, V lost 1 base, and 6 bases had no gene match. The CDR3 spans 14 residues.

This clone has a single count. The rearrangement joins TRBV11-2 to TRBJ1-1; 8 nucleotides match TRBD1. The CDR3 is 14 residues long. V trimming: 1 base; J trimming: 4 bases; junction bases outside the gene matches: 2. CDR1 and CDR2 (germline): SGHAT, FQNNGV. The CDR3 region has the DNA TGTGCCAGCAGCTTAGGCAGGGGGCTCACTGAAGCTTTCTTT. Protein: CASSLGRGLTEAFF.